This T cell receptor (beta chain) was recorded in a study of OX40 agonist ivuxolimab in advanced cancers. Study-wide background: Prior anti-PD-1, anti-PD-L1 or anti-CTLA-4 therapy did not bar entry, and approximately 43% had some. Study results and caveats: Which antigen the expanded peripheral T cells recognized is unknown. Low clonal expansion, among the lowest seen, marked partial responders at 0.1-3.0 mg/kg.

Using immunoSEQ multiplex PCR, the repertoire was profiled, and TCRdb retains in-frame clones only, with some absent. The table lists 63,000 or so clones, more than 70% of them singletons. The CDR3 sequence is 13 residues long. Trimming shortened V by 3 bases and J by 4 bases, and 7 bases separated the two germline ends. The germline V gene encodes CDR1 MNHNS and CDR2 SASEGT. A note on this clone: Antigen specificity is unknown.

The receptor's source is an adult with an advanced solid tumor such as melanoma, head and neck, liver or kidney cancer. The sequencing here drew on CD4+ or CD8+ T cells sorted from blood, taken in a trial of the OX40 agonist ivuxolimab. The chain recombines TRBV6-1 with TRBJ1-5; D may be TRBD1 (6 bases). The CDR3 spells CASSDQGNQPQHF. The CDR3 DNA reads TGTGCCAGCAGTGACCAGGGGAATCAGCCCCAGCATTTT.